This entry lists 5 T cell receptor beta chains sequenced from one sample in a study of STAT3 mutations in large granular lymphocyte leukemia. Study-wide findings and caveats: Every T-cell large granular lymphocyte leukemia patient had at least one immunodominant TCR beta clonotype.

Which antigens these TCRs recognize remains unknown. Only in-frame clones appear in the TCRdb table, and some are missing; sequencing was by immunoSEQ multiplex PCR. Its listing shows thousands of clones. The sequenced sample was PBMCs. The source of these receptors is a human donor with T large granular lymphocyte leukemia. The donor label of this sample is uncertain. Some clones in this sample may be carry-over from other donors' samples.

Concerning this clone: This likely comes from a read error, as the CDR3 has no conserved phenylalanine or tryptophan at its end. The DNA is omitted, as the CDR3 cannot be located on it reliably, and the CDR3 follows TCRdb's listing. The chain joins TRBV7-9 to TRBJ1-4. From germline, CDR1 is SEHNR and CDR2 FQNEAQ (reference sequence). The CDR3 spans 12 amino acids, including both terminal residues. CDR3 in amino acids: CASSTGTSGGAS.

In the case of this clone: The conserved phenylalanine or tryptophan normally closing the CDR3 is absent here, so this likely arose from a read error. No DNA is shown, since the ends of the CDR3 on it are uncertain; the CDR3 is the one TCRdb lists. The chain recombines TRBV5-1 with TRBJ2-1; the D call TRBD2 from the table was never checked on the DNA. Germline CDR1 is SGHRS and CDR2 is YFSETQ. Including both end residues, the CDR3 is 11 amino acids long. CDR3 sequence reads: CASSLLSSYNE.

Notes on this clone: This is likely a read error, given that the CDR3 carries no conserved phenylalanine or tryptophan at its end. The DNA is omitted, as the CDR3 cannot be located on it reliably, and the CDR3 follows TCRdb's listing. The rearrangement links TRBV30 to TRBJ2-7; the table assigns TRBD1, which was not confirmed against the DNA. The CDR3 has 9 residues if both end residues are counted. Germline V gives CDR1 GTSNPN, CDR2 SVGIG (reference sequence). CDR3 sequence reads: CAWSRQGSE.

Concerning this clone itself: Given the absence of the conserved phenylalanine or tryptophan at the CDR3 end, a read error is likely. The limits of the CDR3 on the DNA are not certain, so only TCRdb's listed CDR3 is given. The V and J genes are TRBV20-1 and TRBJ2-2; TRBD1, the table's D call, lacks a check against the DNA. Germline V gene data show CDR1 as DFQATT and CDR2 as SNEGSKA (reference sequence). Inclusive of both ends, the CDR3 amounts to 9 amino acids. CDR3: CSASRGGLE.

For this clone: Since the CDR3 does not end with the conserved phenylalanine or tryptophan, this likely comes from a read error. The DNA is omitted, as the CDR3 cannot be located on it reliably, and the CDR3 follows TCRdb's listing. This chain joins TRBV7-2 and TRBJ2-1; no DNA check was done on the table's D call, TRBD1. The CDR3 region is 10 residues in length, termini included. Germline CDR1 and CDR2: SGHTA and FQGNSA. CDR3 region: CASSSERGWE.